This T cell receptor (beta chain) was captured in a study of T cell changes during pregnancy in multiple sclerosis. This clone was detected once. V lost 7 bases, J lost 4 bases, and 13 bases lay in between. CDR3 length: 14 amino acids. Germline V lookup: CDR1 ENHRY, CDR2 SYGVKD. The method was immunoSEQ multiplex PCR; TCRdb's version includes in-frame clones alone and lacks a portion of them. The table shows about 52,000 clones, with over 80% occurring only once. The sequencing used CD4+ T cells from peripheral blood mononuclear cells, collected in the third trimester of pregnancy. This clonotype originated in a female donor with multiple sclerosis, enrolled in a pregnancy study. The V and J genes are TRBV10-3 and TRBJ2-2; possibly TRBD1 for D (7 bases). CDR3 coding DNA: TGTGCCATCACAGGGGGGCTCGGCACCGGGGAGCTGTTTTTT. Translating gives CAITGGLGTGELFF.